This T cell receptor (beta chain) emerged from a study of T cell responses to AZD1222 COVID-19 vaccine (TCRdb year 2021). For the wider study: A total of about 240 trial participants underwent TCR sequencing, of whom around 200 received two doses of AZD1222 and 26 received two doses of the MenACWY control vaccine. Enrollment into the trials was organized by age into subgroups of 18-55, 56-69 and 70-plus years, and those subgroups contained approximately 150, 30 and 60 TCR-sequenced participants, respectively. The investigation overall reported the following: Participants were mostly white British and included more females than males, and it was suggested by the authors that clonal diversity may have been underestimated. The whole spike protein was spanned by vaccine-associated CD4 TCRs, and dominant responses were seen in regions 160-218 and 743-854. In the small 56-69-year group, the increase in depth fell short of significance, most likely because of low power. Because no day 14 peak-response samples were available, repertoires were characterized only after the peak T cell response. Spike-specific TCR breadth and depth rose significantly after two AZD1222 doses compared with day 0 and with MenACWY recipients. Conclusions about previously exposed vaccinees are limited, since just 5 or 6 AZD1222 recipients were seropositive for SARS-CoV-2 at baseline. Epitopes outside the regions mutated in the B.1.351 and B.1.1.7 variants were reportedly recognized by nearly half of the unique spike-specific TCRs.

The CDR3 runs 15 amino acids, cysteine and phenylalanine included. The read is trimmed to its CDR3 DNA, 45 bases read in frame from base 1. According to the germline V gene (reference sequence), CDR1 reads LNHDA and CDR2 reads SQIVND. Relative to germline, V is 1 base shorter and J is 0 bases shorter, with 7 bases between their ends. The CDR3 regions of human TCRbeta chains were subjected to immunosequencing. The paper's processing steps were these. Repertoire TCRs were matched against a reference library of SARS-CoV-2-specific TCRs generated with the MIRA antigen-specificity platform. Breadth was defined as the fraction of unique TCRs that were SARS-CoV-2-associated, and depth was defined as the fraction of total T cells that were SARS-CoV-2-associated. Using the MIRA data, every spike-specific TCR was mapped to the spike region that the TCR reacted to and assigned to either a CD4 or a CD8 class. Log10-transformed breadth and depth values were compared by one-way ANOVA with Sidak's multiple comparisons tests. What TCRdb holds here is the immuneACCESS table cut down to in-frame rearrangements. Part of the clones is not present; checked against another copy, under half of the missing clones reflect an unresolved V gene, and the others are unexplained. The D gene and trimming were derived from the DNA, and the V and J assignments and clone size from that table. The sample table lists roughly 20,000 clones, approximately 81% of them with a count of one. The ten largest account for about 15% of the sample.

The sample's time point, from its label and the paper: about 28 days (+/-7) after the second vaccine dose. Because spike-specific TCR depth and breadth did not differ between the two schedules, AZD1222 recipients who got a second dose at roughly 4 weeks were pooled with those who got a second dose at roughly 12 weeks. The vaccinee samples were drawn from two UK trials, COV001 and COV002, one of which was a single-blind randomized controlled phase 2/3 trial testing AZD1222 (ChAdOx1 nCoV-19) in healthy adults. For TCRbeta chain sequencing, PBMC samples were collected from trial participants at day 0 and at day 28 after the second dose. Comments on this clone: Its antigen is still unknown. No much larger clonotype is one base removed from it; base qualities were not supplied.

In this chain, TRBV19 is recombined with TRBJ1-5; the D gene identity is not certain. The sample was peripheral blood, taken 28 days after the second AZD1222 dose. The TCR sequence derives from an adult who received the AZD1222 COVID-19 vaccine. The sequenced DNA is TGTGCCAGTAGTATAGCCCCGGGTAGCAATCAGCCCCAGCATTTT. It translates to CASSIAPGSNQPQHF.